This is a list of T cell receptor beta chains from one sample in a study of T cells after yellow fever vaccination. TCRdb recomputed calls from the 5' RACE reads with MiXCR, one row per CDR3 protein. Of about 130,000 distinct CDR3 sequences detected, roughly 6.7% appear once; the ten largest clones hold 2% to 3%. Here the sequenced sample was CD4+ T cells sorted from PBMCs, taken 9 to 10 days after the first yellow fever vaccination. The receptors shown here come from a man aged 18 to 35 who received the YFV17D yellow fever vaccine. The CDR3 runs from the conserved cysteine through the conserved F or W. Fields, in order: D gene, clone size, V gene, J gene, CDR3 protein, CDR3 DNA. The D gene is left open where the match is weak. Part of the rows lack a size; the others show once, few, many or a class for expanded clones.

TRBD1	medium-sized	TRBV5-1	TRBJ2-2	CASSFRTGATGELFF	TGCGCCAGCAGCTTCCGGACAGGGGCGACTGGGGAGCTGTTTTTT
NA	NA	TRBV27	TRBJ2-6	CASSLNAGGANVLTF	TGTGCCAGCAGTTTAAATGCAGGGGGGGCCAACGTCCTGACTTTC
TRBD1	few	TRBV19	TRBJ1-1	CASTFLDRGSTEAFF	TGTGCCAGTACCTTCCTAGACAGGGGTAGCACTGAAGCTTTCTTT
NA	many	TRBV3-1	TRBJ2-3	CASSQEELQDYTDTQYF	TGTGCCAGCAGCCAAGAAGAATTACAGGACTACACAGATACGCAGTATTTT
TRBD1	many	TRBV7-8	TRBJ1-1	CASRAGGEAFF	TGTGCCAGCAGGGCAGGGGGCGAAGCTTTCTTT
NA	many	TRBV12-3/TRBV12-4	TRBJ2-7	CASSLAGAAGEQYF	TGTGCCAGCAGTTTAGCGGGAGCGGCGGGCGAGCAGTACTTC
TRBD1	many	TRBV12-3/TRBV12-4	TRBJ2-5	CASSSGQGAWETQYF	TGTGCCAGCAGTTCCGGACAGGGGGCTTGGGAGACCCAGTACTTC
TRBD2	many	TRBV5-1	TRBJ2-1	CASTATGGLPEQFF	TGCGCCAGCACGGCGACGGGGGGGCTTCCTGAGCAGTTCTTC
NA	many	TRBV20-1	TRBJ2-7	CSATQFRGYEQYF	TGCAGTGCTACCCAATTTAGGGGGTACGAGCAGTACTTC
NA	few	TRBV3-1	TRBJ2-1	CASSQHRDAPNEQFF	TGTGCCAGCAGCCAGCATCGGGACGCTCCCAATGAGCAGTTCTTC
NA	many	TRBV7-2	TRBJ2-3	CASSSFTRPSTDTQYF	TGTGCCAGCAGCTCCTTCACTAGGCCTAGCACAGATACGCAGTATTTT
NA	many	TRBV5-1	TRBJ2-1	CASSFGSYNEQFF	TGCGCCAGCAGCTTTGGCTCCTACAATGAGCAGTTCTTC
TRBD2	few	TRBV7-2	TRBJ2-3	CASSLATQRGLDTQYF	TGTGCCAGCAGCTTAGCAACCCAGCGGGGCCTAGATACGCAGTATTTT
TRBD2	many	TRBV20-1	TRBJ2-5	CSATRTSRETQYF	TGCAGTGCTACAAGGACTAGCAGAGAGACCCAGTACTTC
TRBD2	few	TRBV7-8	TRBJ2-1	CASSSLRGGSNEQFF	TGTGCCAGCAGCTCTCTCCGGGGGGGGAGTAATGAGCAGTTCTTC
NA	many	TRBV7-9	TRBJ1-1	CASRTTVNTEAFF	TGTGCCAGCCGAACAACGGTGAACACTGAAGCTTTCTTT
NA	many	TRBV7-3	TRBJ1-1	CASSLEANTEAFF	TGTGCCAGCAGCTTAGAGGCGAACACTGAAGCTTTCTTT
TRBD1	many	TRBV29-1	TRBJ2-5	CSANRGYLQETQYF	TGCAGCGCCAACAGGGGGTACCTCCAAGAGACCCAGTACTTC
TRBD2	many	TRBV7-9	TRBJ2-2	CASSPQPSGGIGELFF	TGTGCCAGCAGCCCCCAGCCTAGCGGGGGAATCGGGGAGCTGTTTTTT
NA	many	TRBV29-1	TRBJ1-4	CSVGGTPPNEKLFF	TGCAGCGTTGGGGGGACACCTCCTAATGAAAAACTGTTTTTT
NA	many	TRBV20-1	TRBJ1-2	CSALEQNYGYTF	TGCAGTGCTCTAGAACAGAACTATGGCTACACCTTC
TRBD1	NA	TRBV12-3/TRBV12-4	TRBJ1-3	CASSATGGNTIYF	TGTGCCAGCAGTGCGACAGGGGGTAACACCATATATTTT
NA	many	TRBV6-5	TRBJ1-5	CASRGSGRSNSNQPQHF	TGTGCCAGCAGGGGAAGTGGCAGGTCGAATAGCAATCAGCCCCAGCATTTT
NA	many	TRBV24-1	TRBJ2-1	CATSVGEIYNEQFF	TGTGCCACCAGTGTAGGGGAGATTTACAATGAGCAGTTCTTC
NA	few	TRBV6-2/TRBV6-3	TRBJ2-2	CASSPWQANTGELFF	TGTGCCAGCAGTCCCTGGCAGGCGAACACCGGGGAGCTGTTTTTT
TRBD2	many	TRBV20-1	TRBJ2-3	CSAKTSGGAGAQYF	TGCAGTGCTAAGACTAGCGGGGGGGCCGGGGCGCAGTATTTT
NA	few	TRBV21-1	TRBJ1-1	CASSDSPVSEAFF	TGTGCCAGCAGCGACAGCCCGGTTTCTGAAGCTTTCTTT
TRBD2	many	TRBV20-1	TRBJ2-5	CSAAGTTDQYF	TGCAGTGCTGCCGGGACTACAGACCAGTACTTC
NA	many	TRBV6-5	TRBJ1-5	CASSSSDPRNQPQHF	TGTGCCAGCAGTTCCTCGGACCCTCGCAATCAGCCCCAGCATTTT